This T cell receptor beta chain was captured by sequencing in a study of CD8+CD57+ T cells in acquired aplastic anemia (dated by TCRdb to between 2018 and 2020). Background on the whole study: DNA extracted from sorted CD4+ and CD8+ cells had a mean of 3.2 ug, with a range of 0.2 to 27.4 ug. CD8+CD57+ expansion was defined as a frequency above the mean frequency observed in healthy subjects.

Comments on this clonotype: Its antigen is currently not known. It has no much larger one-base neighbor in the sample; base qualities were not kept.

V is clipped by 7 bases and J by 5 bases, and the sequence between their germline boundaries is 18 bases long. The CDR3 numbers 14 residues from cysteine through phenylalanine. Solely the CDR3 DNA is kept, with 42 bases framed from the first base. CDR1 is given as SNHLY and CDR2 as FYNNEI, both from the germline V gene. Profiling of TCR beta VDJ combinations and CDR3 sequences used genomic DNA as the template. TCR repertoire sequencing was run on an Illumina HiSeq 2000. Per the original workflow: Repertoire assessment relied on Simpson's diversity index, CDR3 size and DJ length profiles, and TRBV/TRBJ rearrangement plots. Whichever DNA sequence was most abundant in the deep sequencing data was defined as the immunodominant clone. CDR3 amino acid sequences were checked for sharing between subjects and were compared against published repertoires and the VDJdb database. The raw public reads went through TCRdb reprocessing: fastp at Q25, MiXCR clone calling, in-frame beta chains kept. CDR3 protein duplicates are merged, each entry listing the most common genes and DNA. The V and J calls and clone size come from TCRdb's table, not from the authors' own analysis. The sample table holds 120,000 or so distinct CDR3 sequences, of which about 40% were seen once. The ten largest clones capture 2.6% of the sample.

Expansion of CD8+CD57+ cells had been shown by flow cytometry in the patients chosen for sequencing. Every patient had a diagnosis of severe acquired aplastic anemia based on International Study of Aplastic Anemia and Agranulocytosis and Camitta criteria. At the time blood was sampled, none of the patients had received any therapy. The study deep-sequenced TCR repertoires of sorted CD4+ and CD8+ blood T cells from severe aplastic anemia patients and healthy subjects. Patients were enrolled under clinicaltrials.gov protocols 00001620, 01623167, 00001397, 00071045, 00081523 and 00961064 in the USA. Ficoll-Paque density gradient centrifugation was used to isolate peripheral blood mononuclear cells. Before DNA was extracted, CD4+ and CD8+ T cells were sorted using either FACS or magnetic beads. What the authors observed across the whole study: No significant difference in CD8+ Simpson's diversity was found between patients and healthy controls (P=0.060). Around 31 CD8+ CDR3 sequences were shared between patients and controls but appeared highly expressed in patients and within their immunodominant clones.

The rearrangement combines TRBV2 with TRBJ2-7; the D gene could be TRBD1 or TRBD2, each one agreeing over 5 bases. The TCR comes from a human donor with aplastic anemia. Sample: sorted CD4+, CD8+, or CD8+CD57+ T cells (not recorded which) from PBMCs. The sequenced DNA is TGTGCCAGCATTGGGGACCAAGGCGCCCACGAGCAGTACTTC. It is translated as CASIGDQGAHEQYF.